The 5 T cell receptor beta chains given below trace back to one sample, sequenced in a study of T cells after somatic rescue of genetic block. Measured with immunoSEQ multiplex PCR; TCRdb has only the in-frame clones, and not every one. The sample holds 45,000 to 55,000 clones, about 96% seen once. The sequencing sample was made of peripheral blood mononuclear cells (PBMCs). These receptor sequences come from a child younger than two.

The chain joins TRBV28 to TRBJ1-1, with D unclear. The CDR3 extends over 13 amino acids. Germline CDR1 MDHEN, CDR2 SYDVKM. Trimming took 3 bases from V and 8 from J, leaving 13 bases between them. This CDR3 is CASSLGPQYEAFF. As DNA, the CDR3 is TGTGCCAGCAGTTTGGGTCCGCAATACGAAGCTTTCTTT.

The DNA for the CDR3 is TGTGCCGCGGTCTACGCATACGAGCAGTACTTC. Protein product: CAAVYAYEQYF. This chain links TRBV30 with TRBJ2-7; D is unresolved. The length of the CDR3 is 11 residues. V lost 8 bases, J lost 4 bases, and 12 bases lay in between. Germline V lookup: CDR1 GTSNPN, CDR2 SVGIG (reference sequence).

The genes are TRBV7-2 and TRBJ2-7, with D unclear. The length of the CDR3 is 11 residues. The V gene's germline CDR1 is SGHTA and CDR2 FQGNSA. V was pared by 5 bases and J by 3 bases, with 5 bases between. CDR3 sequence (DNA): TGTGCCAGCAGCCAACACTACGAGCAGTACTTC. Translating it yields CASSQHYEQYF.

The gene calls are TRBV4-1 and TRBJ2-1, with 7 bases lining up with TRBD2. V gave up 2 bases and J gave up 3 bases; unmatched junction bases: 1. The CDR3 consists of 14 residues. Looked up from germline, CDR1 is MGHRA and CDR2 is YSYEKL. Written as DNA, the CDR3 is TGCGCCAGCAGCCAACTAGCGGTCTACAATGAGCAGTTCTTC. This codes for CASSQLAVYNEQFF.

The table lists this clone with a count of one. A junction boundary mismatches the germline segment, possibly from a read error. The genes are TRBV28 and TRBJ2-5; 9 positions agree with TRBD2. CDR1 and CDR2 (germline): MDHEN, SYDVKM. The CDR3 runs to 15 residues. CDR3 nucleotides: TGTGCCAGCAGTGCCTACGGGACTAGCCAAGGGACCCAGTACTTC. It encodes CASSAYGTSQGTQYF.